The present T cell receptor (beta chain) was sequenced within a study of early T cells in non-severe SARS-CoV-2 infection. Overall study: The chains were unpaired, and the sequenced material was bulk RNA from unsorted whole blood.

Individual cDNA molecules carried attached unique molecular identifiers. TCRdb passed the 5' RACE reads through MiXCR, listing each CDR3 protein once. The sample lists approximately 49,000 distinct CDR3 sequences; roughly 12% were seen once. The sample taken for sequencing was whole blood. This sequence was found in an adult who was a healthcare worker with PCR-confirmed SARS-CoV-2 infection or an uninfected control (not recorded which).

CDR3 nucleotides: TGCGCCTCCCAGCGGGAGGGCCCAAACACCGGGGAGCTGTTTTTT. Translation gives CASQREGPNTGELFF. The V call is TRBV5-1, the J call TRBJ2-2, with 10 bases that match TRBD2. Germline V lookup: CDR1 SGHRS, CDR2 YFSETQ. V lost 10 bases to trimming and J lost 2 bases; unmatched junction nucleotides: 8. The CDR3 is 15 residues long.